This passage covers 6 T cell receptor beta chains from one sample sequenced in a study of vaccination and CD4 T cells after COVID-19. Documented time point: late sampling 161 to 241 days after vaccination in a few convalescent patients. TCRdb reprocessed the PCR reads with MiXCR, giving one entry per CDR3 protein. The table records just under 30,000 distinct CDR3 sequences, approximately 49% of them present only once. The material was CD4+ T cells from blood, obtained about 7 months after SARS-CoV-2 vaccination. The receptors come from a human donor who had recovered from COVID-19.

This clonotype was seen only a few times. CDR3 residues: CASSYSVAVSRQETQYF. The CDR3 DNA follows: TGTGCCAGCAGTTACTCGGTAGCGGTTTCGAGGCAAGAGACCCAGTACTTC. The chain is built from TRBV6-5 and TRBJ2-5, with a weak D call TRBD2 (6 bases). From germline, CDR1 is MNHEY and CDR2 SVGAGI. This CDR3 has 17 amino acids. Trimming took off 0 bases at V and 2 bases at J, with 16 bases between the two ends.

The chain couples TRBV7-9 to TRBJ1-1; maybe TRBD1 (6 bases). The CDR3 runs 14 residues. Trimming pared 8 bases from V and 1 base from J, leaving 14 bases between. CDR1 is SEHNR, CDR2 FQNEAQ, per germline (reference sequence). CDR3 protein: CASGVQGKNTEAFF. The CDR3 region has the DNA TGTGCCAGCGGTGTACAGGGAAAGAACACTGAAGCTTTCTTT.

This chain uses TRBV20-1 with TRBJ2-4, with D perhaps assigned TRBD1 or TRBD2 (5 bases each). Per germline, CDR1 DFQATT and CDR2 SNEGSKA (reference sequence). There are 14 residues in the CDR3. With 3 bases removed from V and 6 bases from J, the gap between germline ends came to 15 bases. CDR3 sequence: CSARDAMRGNIQYF. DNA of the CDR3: TGCAGTGCTAGGGACGCGATGAGGGGAAACATTCAGTACTTC.

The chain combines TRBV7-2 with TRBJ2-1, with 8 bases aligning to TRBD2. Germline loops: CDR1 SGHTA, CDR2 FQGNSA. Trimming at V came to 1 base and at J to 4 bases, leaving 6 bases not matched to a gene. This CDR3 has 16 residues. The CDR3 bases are TGTGCCAGCAGCTTAGACGGGAGGGGGGCATACAATGAGCAGTTCTTC. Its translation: CASSLDGRGAYNEQFF. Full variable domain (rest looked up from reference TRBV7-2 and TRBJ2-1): GAGVSQSPSNKVTEKGKDVELRCDPISGHTALYWYRQSLGQGLEFLIYFQGNSAPDKSGLPSDRFSAERTGGSVSTLTIQRTQQEDSAVYLCASSLDGRGAYNEQFFGPGTRLTVL.

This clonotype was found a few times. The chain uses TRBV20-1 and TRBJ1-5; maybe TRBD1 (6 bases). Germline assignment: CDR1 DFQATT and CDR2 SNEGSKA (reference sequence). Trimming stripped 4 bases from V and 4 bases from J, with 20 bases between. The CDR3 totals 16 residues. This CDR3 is CSAIERTGTSNQPQHF. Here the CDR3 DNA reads TGCAGTGCTATCGAGCGTACCGGGACATCTAATCAGCCCCAGCATTTT.

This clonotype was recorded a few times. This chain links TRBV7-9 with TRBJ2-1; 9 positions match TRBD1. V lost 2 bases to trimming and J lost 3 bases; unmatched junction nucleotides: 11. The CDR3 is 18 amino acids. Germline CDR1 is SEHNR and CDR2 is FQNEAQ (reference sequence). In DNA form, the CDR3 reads TGTGCCAGCAGCTTATTAAGCGGATCGGGACAGGGCTACAATGAGCAGTTCTTC. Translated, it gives CASSLLSGSGQGYNEQFF. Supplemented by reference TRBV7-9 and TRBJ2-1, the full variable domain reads DTGVSQNPRHKITKRGQNVTFRCDPISEHNRLYWYRQTLGQGPEFLTYFQNEAQLEKSRLLSDRFSAERPKGSFSTLEIQRTEQGDSAMYLCASSLLSGSGQGYNEQFFGPGTRLTVL.